These 2 T cell receptor beta chains share one sample of origin, sequenced in a study of T cells in Graves' hyperthyroidism and ophthalmopathy. Authors of the study amplified TCR beta CDR3 regions from RNA transcripts. HTBI primers drove first-round RT-PCR of the TCR CDR3. Each CDR3 protein is one row after TCRdb ran MiXCR on the multiplex PCR reads. The table shows about 350,000 distinct CDR3 sequences, with about a sixth occurring only once. Sequencing used blood. These receptor sequences come from a woman in her 30s with Graves' hyperthyroidism that later progressed to Graves' ophthalmopathy.

This clonotype was counted many times. The V and J genes are TRBV7-8 and TRBJ2-7; D uncertain. From germline, CDR1 is SGHVS and CDR2 FQNEAQ. This CDR3 is 15 amino acids long. The ends were cut back, 1 base at V and 3 bases at J, with 13 bases in the middle. The CDR3 is CASSLGLLGDYEQYF. The CDR3 DNA reads as TGTGCCAGCAGCTTAGGCCTTTTAGGCGACTACGAGCAGTACTTC.

This clonotype appeared many times. The chain links TRBV6-1 to TRBJ2-7, with 11 bases fitting TRBD1. Losses at the gene ends were 4 bases for V and 5 bases for J; bases not matched to a gene: 4. Germline V lookup: CDR1 MNHNS, CDR2 SASEGT. The CDR3 covers 14 residues. The CDR3 bases are TGTGCCAGCAGTGGGTGGACAGGGGGCAACGAGCAGTACTTC. It yields the protein CASSGWTGGNEQYF.